The 25 T cell receptor beta chains reported below all come from one sample, sequenced in a study of T-cell memory formation after mild COVID-19. TCRdb redid the calling of the 5' RACE reads with MiXCR, one entry per CDR3 protein. The table has just over 300,000 distinct CDR3 sequences, roughly a fifth seen once; the top ten hold over 20%. Sequencing was performed on PBMCs or a T cell subset sorted from them (not recorded which). Receptors were obtained from a man between 18 and 35 years old who had mild COVID-19 (a few samples of this study predate the infection). Cell type and time point are not known.

Written as DNA, the CDR3 is TGTGCCAGCGGACTACGGACGGGCGGCTACACCTTC. Encoded protein: CASGLRTGGYTF. The chain is built from TRBV12-3 or TRBV12-4 and TRBJ1-2; D is ambiguous. V lost 8 bases and J 8 bases, leaving 15 bases between the germline ends. The CDR3 totals 12 residues.

The chain carries TRBV4-3 and TRBJ1-2; no reliable D call. This CDR3 comprises 15 residues. Germline loops: CDR1 LGHNA, CDR2 YSLEER. The V end lost 0 bases, the J end lost 8 bases, and 16 bases lay between the germline ends. The CDR3 sequence is CASSQDPSTVAGYTF. CDR3 bases: TGCGCCAGCAGCCAAGACCCTAGCACAGTAGCCGGCTACACCTTC.

This clonotype was counted between two and nine times. The chain uses TRBV4-3 and TRBJ2-7; D is ambiguous. CDR1 and CDR2 (germline): LGHNA, YSLEER. This CDR3 spans 14 amino acids. Trimming removed 1 base at V and 1 base at J, with 8 bases between. CDR3 nucleotide sequence: TGCGCCAGCAGCCAAGCATCCAGATCCTACGAGCAGTACTTC. This sequence encodes CASSQASRSYEQYF.

This clonotype occurred a few times. V usage is TRBV5-1 and J usage is TRBJ2-7; no definite D call. This CDR3 comprises 15 residues. Trimming cost V 4 bases and J 3 bases, with 17 bases left between them. The germline gives CDR1 SGHRS, CDR2 YFSETQ. Here the CDR3 DNA reads TGCGCCAGCAGCCCACACCTCGACGGCTTCTACGAGCAGTACTTC. Its protein product is CASSPHLDGFYEQYF. The full variable domain, its missing parts supplied by reference TRBV5-1 and TRBJ2-7, is KAGVTQTPRYLIKTRGQQVTLSCSPISGHRSVSWYQQTPGQGLQFLFEYFSETQRNKGNFPGRFSGRQFSNSRSEMNVSTLELGDSALYLCASSPHLDGFYEQYFGPGTRLTVT.

The chain recombines TRBV2 with TRBJ2-1; D is unresolved. Germline CDR1 and CDR2: SNHLY and FYNNEI. This CDR3 contains 11 residues. V lost 8 bases, J lost 7 bases, and 9 bases lay in between. CDR3 amino acids: CASLRLNEQFF. Here the CDR3 DNA reads TGTGCCAGCCTCAGACTGAATGAGCAGTTCTTC.

This CDR3 is CATRGDIGYTF. The CDR3 DNA follows: TGTGCCACCCGGGGGGACATTGGCTACACCTTC. This chain uses TRBV24-1 with TRBJ1-2; maybe TRBD1 (6 bases). Germline V gene lookup returns CDR1 KGHDR and CDR2 SFDVKD. The CDR3 loop spans 11 amino acids. Trimming took off 9 bases at V and 7 bases at J, with 11 bases between the two ends.

This clonotype showed up just a few times. This chain links TRBV20-1 with TRBJ1-3; unclear D gene. This CDR3 contains 14 residues. Germline V gene lookup returns CDR1 DFQATT and CDR2 SNEGSKA (reference sequence). V lost 3 bases, J lost 0 bases, and 9 bases lay in between. CDR3 coding DNA: TGCAGTGCTAGGACACCGAGCTCTGGAAACACCATATATTTT. It specifies CSARTPSSGNTIYF.

The chain uses TRBV7-2 and TRBJ2-5, with D perhaps being TRBD1 or TRBD2 (5 bases each). CDR3 length: 17 residues. V was pared by 1 base and J by 7 bases, with 22 bases between. Germline V gene sequence: CDR1 SGHTA, CDR2 FQGNSA. The CDR3 loop reads CASSLGGAVSSQGTQYF. The DNA for the CDR3 is TGTGCCAGCAGCTTAGGAGGGGCAGTGTCGTCCCAGGGGACCCAGTACTTC. The full variable domain, its missing parts supplied by reference TRBV7-2 and TRBJ2-5, is GAGVSQSPSNKVTEKGKDVELRCDPISGHTALYWYRQSLGQGLEFLIYFQGNSAPDKSGLPSDRFSAERTGGSVSTLTIQRTQQEDSAVYLCASSLGGAVSSQGTQYFGPGTRLLVL.

The V gene is TRBV7-2, the J gene TRBJ2-3; the D call may be TRBD1 or TRBD2 (6 bases each). CDR3 size: 14 residues. The V gene's germline CDR1 is SGHTA and CDR2 FQGNSA. V shed 6 bases and J shed 5 bases, with 15 bases lying between them. CDR3 coding DNA: TGTGCCAGCAGTCCCAACCGGGGGCGAGATACGCAGTATTTT. Residues: CASSPNRGRDTQYF.

This clonotype came up a few times. V usage is TRBV4-1 and J usage is TRBJ1-2; 9 positions match TRBD1. CDR1 and CDR2 (germline): MGHRA, YSYEKL. The CDR3 consists of 16 residues. J gave up 4 bases and V 6 bases, and 12 bases lay outside the gene matches. CDR3 in amino acids: CASREESGQGIYGYTF. As DNA, the CDR3 is TGCGCCAGCAGGGAGGAGTCCGGACAGGGGATCTATGGCTACACCTTC.

The chain combines TRBV7-2 with TRBJ2-1; D is unclear. From germline, CDR1 is SGHTA and CDR2 FQGNSA. The CDR3 runs to 13 residues. V lost 1 base and J 6 bases, leaving 7 bases between the germline ends. The CDR3 DNA reads TGTGCCAGCAGCTTAGGAGCATTCAATGAGCAGTTCTTC. Its protein is CASSLGAFNEQFF. The full variable domain, in which reference TRBV7-2 and TRBJ2-1 provide the parts outside the CDR3, is GAGVSQSPSNKVTEKGKDVELRCDPISGHTALYWYRQSLGQGLEFLIYFQGNSAPDKSGLPSDRFSAERTGGSVSTLTIQRTQQEDSAVYLCASSLGAFNEQFFGPGTRLTVL.

The chain has TRBV12-3 or TRBV12-4 and TRBJ1-1; 10 bases fit TRBD1. The CDR3 consists of 13 residues. Trimming cost V 8 bases and J 0 bases; bases outside gene matches: 0. In DNA form, the CDR3 reads TGTGCCAGCGGGACAGGGGTGAACACTGAAGCTTTCTTT. This codes for CASGTGVNTEAFF.

The gene calls are TRBV5-1 and TRBJ1-2, with TRBD1 matching 7 bases. Germline V CDR1 and CDR2: SGHRS, YFSETQ. Trimming cost V 0 bases and J 4 bases; bases outside gene matches: 9. This CDR3 is built from 16 residues. The CDR3 is CASSLESGGRVYGYTF. CDR3 in DNA: TGCGCCAGCAGCTTGGAGTCAGGGGGTAGAGTCTATGGCTACACCTTC.

V is TRBV29-1 and J is TRBJ2-3; tentative D call: TRBD2 (7 bases). V was clipped by 8 bases and J by 8 bases, with 11 bases between them. The CDR3 length is 10 residues. Germline V gene sequence: CDR1 SQVTM, CDR2 ANQGSEA. This CDR3 is CSTGGGTQYF. Written as DNA, the CDR3 is TGCAGCACGGGGGGCGGTACGCAGTATTTT.

The J gene is TRBJ1-5, the V gene TRBV10-1; D gene unclear. Germline CDR1 reads WNHNN; CDR2 reads SYGVQD (reference sequence). The CDR3 is made up of 12 amino acids. Trimming stripped 2 bases from V and 6 bases from J, with 5 bases between. CDR3 protein: CASSEIGQPQHF. The CDR3 DNA reads TGCGCCAGCAGTGAGATCGGTCAGCCCCAGCATTTT.

This clonotype was observed at least ten times. This chain links TRBV6-5 with TRBJ2-2; D uncertain. Trimming stripped 8 bases from V and 1 base from J, with 8 bases between. Germline V gene lookup returns CDR1 MNHEY and CDR2 SVGAGI. The CDR3 is 13 residues long. Here the CDR3 reads CASYVQNTGELFF. The CDR3 DNA sequence: TGTGCCAGCTACGTACAGAACACCGGGGAGCTGTTTTTT.

This clonotype was counted between two and nine times. The V gene is TRBV4-3, the J gene TRBJ2-7; TRBD1 agrees at 7 bases. V shed 0 bases, J shed 2 bases, and the junction held 4 bases outside the gene matches. Germline V gene lookup returns CDR1 LGHNA and CDR2 YSLEER. The CDR3 contains 15 residues. CDR3 nucleotide sequence: TGCGCCAGCAGCCAAGATCGACAGGGAGCCTACGAGCAGTACTTC. This gives the protein CASSQDRQGAYEQYF.

This clonotype was counted a few times. The V call is TRBV29-1, the J call TRBJ2-7; maybe TRBD1 (5 bases). Trimming shortened V by 0 bases and J by 5 bases, and 17 bases separated the two germline ends. Germline V gene sequence: CDR1 SQVTM, CDR2 ANQGSEA. The CDR3 totals 15 residues. CDR3 protein: CSVEDYAGNRDEQYF. In nucleotides, the CDR3 is TGCAGCGTTGAAGATTATGCAGGGAATAGGGACGAGCAGTACTTC.

The count of this clonotype is one. The chain recombines TRBV7-2 with TRBJ2-2; the D gene is possibly TRBD2 (7 bases). V was pared by 4 bases and J by 7 bases, with 13 bases between. This CDR3 spans 14 amino acids. Per germline, CDR1 SGHTA and CDR2 FQGNSA. CDR3 region: CASSSGGRNGELFF. In DNA, the CDR3 is TGTGCCAGCAGCTCGGGGGGCCGTAACGGGGAGCTGTTTTTT.

The J gene is TRBJ1-1, the V gene TRBV5-1; D perhaps matches TRBD1 (5 bases). The CDR3 length is 15 residues. The germline V and J ends were trimmed by 4 bases and 0 bases, with 13 bases remaining between them. Germline lookup yields CDR1 SGHRS and CDR2 YFSETQ. CDR3 in amino acids: CASSGQGLLNTEAFF. Here the CDR3 DNA reads TGCGCCAGCAGCGGGCAGGGCCTGTTGAACACTGAAGCTTTCTTT.

The CDR3 DNA reads as TGTGCCAGCCGGGACAGGGGCTGGCGGTCACCCCTCCACTTT. It specifies CASRDRGWRSPLHF. The chain has TRBV25-1 and TRBJ1-6; TRBD1 aligns across 10 bases. V trimming: 8 bases; J trimming: 10 bases; junction bases outside the gene matches: 8. CDR3 length: 14 residues. Germline-derived CDR1 and CDR2 are MGHDK and SYGVNS.

This clonotype was counted only a few times. The chain uses TRBV5-1 and TRBJ1-4, with D perhaps matching TRBD1 (5 bases). This CDR3 comprises 14 residues. The V end was cut by 4 bases, the J end by 3 bases, with 10 bases between. CDR1 SGHRS and CDR2 YFSETQ come from the germline V gene. CDR3 DNA sequence: TGCGCCAGCAGCCCAGGGAGGGCTAATGAAAAACTGTTTTTT. Amino acids: CASSPGRANEKLFF. The whole variable domain, filled in from reference TRBV5-1 and TRBJ1-4, reads KAGVTQTPRYLIKTRGQQVTLSCSPISGHRSVSWYQQTPGQGLQFLFEYFSETQRNKGNFPGRFSGRQFSNSRSEMNVSTLELGDSALYLCASSPGRANEKLFFGSGTQLSVL.

For the CDR3, the DNA is TGCAGTGCTGGGACTAGCGGCCCCTACAATGAGCAGTTCTTC. The encoded protein is CSAGTSGPYNEQFF. The rearrangement links TRBV20-1 to TRBJ2-1, with 11 bases matching TRBD2. This CDR3 spans 14 amino acids. V lost 5 bases, J lost 2 bases, and 2 bases stayed unmatched. Germline V gene data show CDR1 as DFQATT and CDR2 as SNEGSKA (reference sequence).

This sequence joins TRBV20-1 and TRBJ1-4; no firm D call. Germline CDR1 reads DFQATT; CDR2 reads SNEGSKA (reference sequence). CDR3 size: 13 residues. V lost 5 bases and J 4 bases, leaving 11 bases between the germline ends. CDR3 loop: CSAGGGSNEKLFF. CDR3 in DNA: TGCAGTGCTGGCGGAGGGAGTAATGAAAAACTGTTTTTT.

This clonotype was picked up a small number of times. The V call is TRBV7-3, the J call TRBJ1-1; D gene ambiguous. Trimming cost V 6 bases and J 4 bases, with 15 bases left between them. The CDR3 sequence is 14 residues long. Germline CDR1 reads SGHTA; CDR2 reads FQGTGA. CDR3 protein: CASRSRPGSTEAFF. The CDR3 coding sequence is TGTGCCAGCAGAAGCAGGCCGGGTAGCACTGAAGCTTTCTTT.